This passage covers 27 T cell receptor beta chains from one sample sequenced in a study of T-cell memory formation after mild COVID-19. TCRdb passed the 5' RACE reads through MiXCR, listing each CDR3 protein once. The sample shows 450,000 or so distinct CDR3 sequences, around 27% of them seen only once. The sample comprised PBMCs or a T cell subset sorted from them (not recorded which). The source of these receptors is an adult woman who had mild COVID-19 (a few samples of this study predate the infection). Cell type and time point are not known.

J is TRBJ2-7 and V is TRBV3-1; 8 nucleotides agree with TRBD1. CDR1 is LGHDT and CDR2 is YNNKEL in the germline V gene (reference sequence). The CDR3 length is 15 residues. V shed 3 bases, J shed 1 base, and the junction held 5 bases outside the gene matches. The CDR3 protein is CASSHDRGLSYEQYF. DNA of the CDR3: TGTGCCAGCAGCCACGACAGGGGCCTTTCCTACGAGCAGTACTTC.

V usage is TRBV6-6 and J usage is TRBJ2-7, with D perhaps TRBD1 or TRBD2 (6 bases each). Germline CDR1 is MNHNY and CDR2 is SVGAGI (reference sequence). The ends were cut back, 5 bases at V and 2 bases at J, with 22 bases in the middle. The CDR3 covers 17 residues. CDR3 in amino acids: CASSVGGQTLRAYEQYF. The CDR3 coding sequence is TGTGCCAGCAGTGTGGGAGGACAGACCCTGAGGGCCTACGAGCAGTACTTC.

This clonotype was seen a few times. The CDR3 nucleotides are TGTGCCAGCAAGGGAGGGGGCGGTTCACCCCTCCACTTT. Its translation: CASKGGGGSPLHF. This chain links TRBV27 with TRBJ1-6, with TRBD1 identical over 7 bases. The V and J ends lost 7 bases and 9 bases, in that order; junction bases with no gene match: 6. This CDR3 comprises 13 residues. Germline assignment: CDR1 MNHEY and CDR2 SMNVEV (reference sequence).

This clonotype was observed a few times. The CDR3 region has the DNA TGTGCCAGCAGCTCAACTAGGGGGGGTTGGGAGCAAGATACGCAGTATTTT. Translation: CASSSTRGGWEQDTQYF. The chain couples TRBV9 to TRBJ2-3; weak D call: TRBD2 (7 bases). The V end lost 4 bases, the J end lost 5 bases, and 23 bases lay between the germline ends. Germline-derived CDR1 and CDR2 are SGDLS and YYNGEE. This CDR3 is built from 17 residues.

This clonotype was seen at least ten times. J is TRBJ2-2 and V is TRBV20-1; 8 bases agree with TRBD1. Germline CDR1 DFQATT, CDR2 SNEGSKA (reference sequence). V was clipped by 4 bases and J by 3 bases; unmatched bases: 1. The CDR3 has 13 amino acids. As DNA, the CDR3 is TGCAGTGCTAACAGGGGGGACACCGGGGAGCTGTTTTTT. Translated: CSANRGDTGELFF.

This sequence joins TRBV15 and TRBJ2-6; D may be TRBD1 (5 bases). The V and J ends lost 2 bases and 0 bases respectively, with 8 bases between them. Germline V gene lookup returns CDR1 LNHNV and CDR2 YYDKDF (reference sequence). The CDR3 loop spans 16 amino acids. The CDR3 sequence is CATSRQDSSGANVLTF. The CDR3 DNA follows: TGTGCCACCAGCAGACAAGACAGCTCTGGGGCCAACGTCCTGACTTTC.

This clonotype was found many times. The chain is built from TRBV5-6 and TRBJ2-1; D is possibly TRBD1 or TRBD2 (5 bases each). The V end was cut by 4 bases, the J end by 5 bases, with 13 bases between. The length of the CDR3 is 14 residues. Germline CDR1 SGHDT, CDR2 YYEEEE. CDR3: CASSPEGRHNEQFF. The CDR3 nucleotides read TGTGCCAGCAGCCCCGAGGGACGGCACAATGAGCAGTTCTTC.

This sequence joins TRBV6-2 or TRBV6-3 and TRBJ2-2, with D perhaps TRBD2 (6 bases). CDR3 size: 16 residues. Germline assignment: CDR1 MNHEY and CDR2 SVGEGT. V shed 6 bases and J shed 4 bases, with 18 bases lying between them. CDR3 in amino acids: CASSSWGETTTGELFF. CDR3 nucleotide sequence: TGTGCCAGCAGCTCGTGGGGGGAGACGACCACCGGGGAGCTGTTTTTT.

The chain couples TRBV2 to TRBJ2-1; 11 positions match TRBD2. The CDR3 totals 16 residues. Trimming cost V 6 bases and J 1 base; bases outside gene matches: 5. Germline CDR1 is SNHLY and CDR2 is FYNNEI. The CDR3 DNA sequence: TGTGCCAGCAGGATGACTAGCGGGAATTCCTACAATGAGCAGTTCTTC. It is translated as CASRMTSGNSYNEQFF.

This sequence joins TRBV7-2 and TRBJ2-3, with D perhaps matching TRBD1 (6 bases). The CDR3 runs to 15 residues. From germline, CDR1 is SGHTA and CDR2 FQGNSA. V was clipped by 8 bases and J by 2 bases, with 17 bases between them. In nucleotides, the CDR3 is TGTGCCAGCGGGGGCCGGAGACCTCACACAGATACGCAGTATTTT. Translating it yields CASGGRRPHTDTQYF.

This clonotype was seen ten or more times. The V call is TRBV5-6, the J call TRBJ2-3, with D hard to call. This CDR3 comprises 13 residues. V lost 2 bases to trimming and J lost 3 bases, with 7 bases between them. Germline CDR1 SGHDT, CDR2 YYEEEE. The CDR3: CASSFPRTDTQYF. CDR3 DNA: TGTGCCAGCAGCTTCCCCCGGACAGATACGCAGTATTTT.

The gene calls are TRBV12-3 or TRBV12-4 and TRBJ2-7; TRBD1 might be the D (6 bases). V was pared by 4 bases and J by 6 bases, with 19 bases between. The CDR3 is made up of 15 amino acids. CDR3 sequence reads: CASSSYSLQGFEQYF. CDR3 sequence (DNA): TGTGCCAGCAGTTCCTACTCACTACAGGGATTCGAGCAGTACTTC.

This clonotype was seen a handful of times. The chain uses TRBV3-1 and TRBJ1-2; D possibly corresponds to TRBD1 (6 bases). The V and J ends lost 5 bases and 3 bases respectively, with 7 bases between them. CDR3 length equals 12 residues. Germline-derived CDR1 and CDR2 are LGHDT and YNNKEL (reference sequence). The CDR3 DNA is TGTGCCAGCAGCGAGGGGGACTATGGCTACACCTTC. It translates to CASSEGDYGYTF.

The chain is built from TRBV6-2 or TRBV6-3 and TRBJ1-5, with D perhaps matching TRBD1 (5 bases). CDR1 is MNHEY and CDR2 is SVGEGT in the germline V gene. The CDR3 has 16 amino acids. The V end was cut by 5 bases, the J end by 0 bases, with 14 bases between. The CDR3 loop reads CASSRQTEISNQPQHF. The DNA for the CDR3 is TGTGCCAGCAGTCGACAGACCGAGATTAGCAATCAGCCCCAGCATTTT.

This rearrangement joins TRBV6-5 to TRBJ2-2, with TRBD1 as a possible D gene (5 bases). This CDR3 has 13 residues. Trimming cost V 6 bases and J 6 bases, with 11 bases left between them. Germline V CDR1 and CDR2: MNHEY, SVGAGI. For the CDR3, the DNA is TGTGCCAGCAGGAGCCAGGGATCCGGGGAGCTGTTTTTT. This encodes CASRSQGSGELFF.

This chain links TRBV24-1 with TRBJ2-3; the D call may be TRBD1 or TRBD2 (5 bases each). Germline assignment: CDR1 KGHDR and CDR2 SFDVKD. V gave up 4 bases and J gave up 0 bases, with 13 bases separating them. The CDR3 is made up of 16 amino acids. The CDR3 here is CATSDSGTVSTDTQYF. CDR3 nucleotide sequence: TGTGCCACCAGTGACTCCGGGACGGTGAGCACAGATACGCAGTATTTT.

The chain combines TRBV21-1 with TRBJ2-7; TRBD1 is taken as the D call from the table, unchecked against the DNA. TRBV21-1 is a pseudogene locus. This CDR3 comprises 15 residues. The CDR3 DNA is TGTGCCAGCAGCGATCTCCCGGGGGTCTCCTACGAGCAGTACTTC. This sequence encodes CASSDLPGVSYEQYF.

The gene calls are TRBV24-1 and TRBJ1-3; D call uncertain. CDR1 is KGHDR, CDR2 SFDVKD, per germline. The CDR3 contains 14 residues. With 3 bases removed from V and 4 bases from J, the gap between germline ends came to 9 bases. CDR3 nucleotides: TGTGCCACCAGTGATACCCGCAGGGGAAACACCATATATTTT. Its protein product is CATSDTRRGNTIYF.

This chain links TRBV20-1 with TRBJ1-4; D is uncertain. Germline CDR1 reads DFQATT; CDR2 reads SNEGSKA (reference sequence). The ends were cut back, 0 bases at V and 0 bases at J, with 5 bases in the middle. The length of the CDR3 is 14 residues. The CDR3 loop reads CSARDVATNEKLFF. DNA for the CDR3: TGCAGTGCTAGAGACGTTGCAACTAATGAAAAACTGTTTTTT.

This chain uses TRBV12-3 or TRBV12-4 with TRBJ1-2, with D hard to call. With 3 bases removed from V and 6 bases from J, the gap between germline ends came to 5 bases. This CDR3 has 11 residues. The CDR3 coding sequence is TGTGCCAGCAGTTTGAGGGATGGCTACACCTTC. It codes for CASSLRDGYTF.

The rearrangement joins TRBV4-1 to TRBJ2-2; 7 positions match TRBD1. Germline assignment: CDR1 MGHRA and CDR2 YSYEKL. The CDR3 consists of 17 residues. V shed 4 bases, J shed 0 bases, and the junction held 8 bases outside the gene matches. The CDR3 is CASSLPTGNANTGELFF. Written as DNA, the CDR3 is TGCGCCAGCAGCCTCCCGACAGGGAACGCGAACACCGGGGAGCTGTTTTTT.

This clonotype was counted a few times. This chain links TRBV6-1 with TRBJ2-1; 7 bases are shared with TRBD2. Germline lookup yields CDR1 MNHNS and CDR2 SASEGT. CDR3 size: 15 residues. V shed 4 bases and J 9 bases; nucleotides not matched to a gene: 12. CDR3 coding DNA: TGTGCCAGCAGTGTCGGACTAGTCGGGGGGACTGAGCAGTTCTTC. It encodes CASSVGLVGGTEQFF.

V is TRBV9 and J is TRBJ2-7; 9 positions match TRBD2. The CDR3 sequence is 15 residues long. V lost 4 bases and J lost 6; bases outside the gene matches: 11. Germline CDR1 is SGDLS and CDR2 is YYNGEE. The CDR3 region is CASSLGGTSLAEQYF. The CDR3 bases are TGTGCCAGCAGCCTCGGGGGGACTAGCCTTGCCGAGCAGTACTTC.

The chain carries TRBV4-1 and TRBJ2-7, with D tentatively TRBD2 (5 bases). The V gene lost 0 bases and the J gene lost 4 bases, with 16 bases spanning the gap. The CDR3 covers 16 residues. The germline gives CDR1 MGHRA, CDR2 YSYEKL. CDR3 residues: CASSQDQILGDYEQYF. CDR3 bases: TGCGCCAGCAGCCAAGATCAAATTCTCGGGGATTACGAGCAGTACTTC.

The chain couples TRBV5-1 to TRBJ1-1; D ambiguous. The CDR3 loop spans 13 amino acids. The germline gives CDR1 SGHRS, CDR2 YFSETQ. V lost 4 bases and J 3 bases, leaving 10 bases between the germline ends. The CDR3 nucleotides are TGCGCCAGCAGCAGTAAGGGCGACACTGAAGCTTTCTTT. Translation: CASSSKGDTEAFF.

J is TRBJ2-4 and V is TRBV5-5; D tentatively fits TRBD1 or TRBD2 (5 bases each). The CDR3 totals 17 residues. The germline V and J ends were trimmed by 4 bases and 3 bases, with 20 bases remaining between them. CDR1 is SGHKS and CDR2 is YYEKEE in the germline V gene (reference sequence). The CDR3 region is CASSPEGFGLGKNIQYF. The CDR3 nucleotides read TGTGCCAGCAGCCCTGAGGGGTTCGGGCTCGGCAAAAACATTCAGTACTTC.

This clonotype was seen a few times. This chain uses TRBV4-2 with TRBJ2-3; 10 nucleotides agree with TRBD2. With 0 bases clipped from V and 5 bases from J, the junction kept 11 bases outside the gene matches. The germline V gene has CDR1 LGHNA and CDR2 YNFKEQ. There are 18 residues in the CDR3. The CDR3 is CASSQDRGSGRAGDTQYF. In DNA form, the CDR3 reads TGTGCCAGCAGCCAAGATCGGGGGAGCGGGAGGGCCGGAGATACGCAGTATTTT.